This TCR beta chain was profiled in a study of blood T cell repertoires in COVID-19. Using immunoSEQ multiplex PCR, the repertoire was profiled, and TCRdb retains in-frame clones only, with some absent. The table records some 350,000 clones, 88% of them present only once. The Seattle patients, enrolled during active infection, were followed longitudinally. CDR1 and CDR2 from the germline V gene are KGHDR and SFDVKD. The CDR3 totals 17 residues. V was clipped by 5 bases and J by 5 bases; unmatched bases: 14. The TCR was taken from a woman in her seventies with COVID-19, enrolled during active disease. The chain combines TRBV24-1 with TRBJ2-1, with 7 bases that match TRBD1. The source material was peripheral blood. CDR3 sequence (DNA): TGTGCCACCAGTGGCCCACCCGTGGACAGGCAAAACAATGAGCAGTTCTTC. Translation gives CATSGPPVDRQNNEQFF.